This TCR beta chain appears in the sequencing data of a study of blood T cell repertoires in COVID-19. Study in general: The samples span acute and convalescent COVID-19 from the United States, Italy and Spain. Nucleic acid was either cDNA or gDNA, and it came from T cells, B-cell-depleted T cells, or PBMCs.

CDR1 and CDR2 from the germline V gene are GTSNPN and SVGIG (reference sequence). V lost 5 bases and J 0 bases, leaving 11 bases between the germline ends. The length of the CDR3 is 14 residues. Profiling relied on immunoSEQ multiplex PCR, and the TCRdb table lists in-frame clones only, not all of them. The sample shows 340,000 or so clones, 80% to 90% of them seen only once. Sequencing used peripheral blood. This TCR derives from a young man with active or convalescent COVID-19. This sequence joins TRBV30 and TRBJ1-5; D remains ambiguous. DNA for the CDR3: TGTGCCTGGGGGGAGGGCAGTAGCAATCAGCCCCAGCATTTT. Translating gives CAWGEGSSNQPQHF.